Each of the 20 T cell receptor beta chains below was sequenced from the same sample in a study of OX40 agonist ivuxolimab in advanced cancers. TCRdb keeps only in-frame clones here, not all; method: immunoSEQ multiplex PCR. The table lists tens of thousands of clones, roughly 80% of them singletons, with roughly 4% in the top ten. Specimen: CD4+ or CD8+ T cells sorted from blood, collected in a trial of the OX40 agonist ivuxolimab. The receptors derive from an adult with an advanced solid tumor such as melanoma, head and neck, liver or kidney cancer.

The chain combines TRBV30 with TRBJ1-2, with a possible D match to TRBD1 (5 bases). Germline V gene lookup returns CDR1 GTSNPN and CDR2 SVGIG (reference sequence). V lost 1 base and J lost 5, with 14 bases in between. This CDR3 comprises 14 residues. The CDR3, as DNA: TGTGCCTGGAGTGCGCGGGGACGACCTTATGGCTACACCTTC. Translated, it gives CAWSARGRPYGYTF. The entire variable domain, with the rest obtained from reference TRBV30 and TRBJ1-2, is as follows: SQTIHQWPATLVQPVGSPLSLECTVEGTSNPNLYWYRQAAGRGLQLLFYSVGIGQISSEVPQNLSASRPQDRQFILSSKKLLLSDSGFYLCAWSARGRPYGYTFGSGTRLTVV.

The rearrangement uses TRBV7-6 and TRBJ2-4, with 7 nucleotides matching TRBD2. The CDR3 contains 16 residues. Trimming at V came to 5 bases and at J to 0 bases, leaving 7 bases not matched to a gene. Germline V gene lookup returns CDR1 SGHVS and CDR2 FNYEAQ. For the CDR3, the DNA is TGTGCCAGCAGCCCGGGACTACCTCTAGCCAAAAACATTCAGTACTTC. Translation: CASSPGLPLAKNIQYF.

This clone has just a few counts. CDR3 region: CASRRRWDQPQHF. The CDR3 DNA is TGTGCCAGTAGGAGGAGGTGGGATCAGCCCCAGCATTTT. The chain joins TRBV19 to TRBJ1-5, with D uncertain. CDR1 is LNHDA and CDR2 is SQIVND in the germline V gene (reference sequence). V lost 6 bases, J lost 5 bases, and 11 bases lay in between. The CDR3 consists of 13 residues.

The V call is TRBV19, the J call TRBJ2-7; D gene ambiguous. The germline gives CDR1 LNHDA, CDR2 SQIVND (reference sequence). The CDR3 sequence is 13 residues long. The germline V and J ends were trimmed by 5 bases and 3 bases, with 11 bases remaining between them. In DNA form, the CDR3 reads TGTGCCAGTAGTGCATCCGCATTCTACGAGCAGTACTTC. It is translated as CASSASAFYEQYF.

The chain links TRBV27 to TRBJ1-5; possible D gene TRBD1, 6 bases. The V and J ends lost 6 bases and 0 bases respectively, with 21 bases between them. This CDR3 region has 18 residues. Germline CDR1 is MNHEY and CDR2 is SMNVEV (reference sequence). CDR3 amino acids: CASRLDRPQKYSNQPQHF. In nucleotides, the CDR3 is TGTGCCAGCAGGCTGGACAGACCACAAAAGTATAGCAATCAGCCCCAGCATTTT.

The chain has TRBV19 and TRBJ2-7; 8 bases agree with TRBD2. V was clipped by 5 bases and J by 2 bases; unmatched bases: 8. Germline V CDR1 and CDR2: LNHDA, SQIVND (reference sequence). This CDR3 contains 15 residues. Written as DNA, the CDR3 is TGTGCCAGTAGTCCCTCGGGACTAGGCGCCTACGAGCAGTACTTC. Amino acid sequence: CASSPSGLGAYEQYF.

The chain carries TRBV5-5 and TRBJ1-1, with D possibly matching TRBD1 (6 bases). The CDR3 length is 15 residues. V lost 0 bases to trimming and J lost 1 base, with 10 bases between them. Germline CDR1 SGHKS, CDR2 YYEKEE (reference sequence). In nucleotides, the CDR3 is TGTGCCAGCAGCTTGGCAGGGGCTCGGAACACTGAAGCTTTCTTT. This codes for CASSLAGARNTEAFF. The entire variable domain, with the rest obtained from reference TRBV5-5 and TRBJ1-1, is as follows: DAGVTQSPTHLIKTRGQQVTLRCSPISGHKSVSWYQQVLGQGPQFIFQYYEKEERGRGNFPDRFSARQFPNYSSELNVNALLLGDSALYLCASSLAGARNTEAFFGQGTRLTVV.

By share, this clone ranks as large. The junction differs from germline at one of its ends, possibly a read error. This sequence joins TRBV6-5 and TRBJ2-7; 8 nucleotides line up with TRBD1. This CDR3 region has 13 residues. Germline CDR1 MNHEY, CDR2 SVGAGI. The CDR3 DNA reads TGTGCCAGCAGTGCCGGGACAGGCATCCGTTTAGACTTC. Its translation is CASSAGTGIRLDF.

CDR3 amino acids: CASSPALTDTQYF. As DNA, the CDR3 is TGTGCCAGTAGCCCGGCGCTCACAGATACGCAGTATTTT. This rearrangement joins TRBV19 to TRBJ2-3, with D hard to call. Looked up from germline, CDR1 is LNHDA and CDR2 is SQIVND (reference sequence). The CDR3 runs 13 residues. V gave up 6 bases and J gave up 2 bases, with 9 bases separating them.

J is TRBJ1-1 and V is TRBV9; no reliable D call. This CDR3 region has 14 residues. The germline gives CDR1 SGDLS, CDR2 YYNGEE. V was trimmed by 2 bases and J by 1 base, leaving 9 bases between them. The CDR3 loop is CASSVQSTNTEAFF. Here the CDR3 DNA reads TGTGCCAGCAGCGTCCAGTCTACGAACACTGAAGCTTTCTTT. Full variable domain (remainder filled in from reference TRBV9 and TRBJ1-1): DSGVTQTPKHLITATGQRVTLRCSPRSGDLSVYWYQQSLDQGLQFLIQYYNGEERAKGNILERFSAQQFPDLHSELNLSSLELGDSALYFCASSVQSTNTEAFFGQGTRLTVV.

V is TRBV4-1 and J is TRBJ1-2, with D unclear. The germline CDR1 and CDR2 sequences are MGHRA and YSYEKL. The CDR3 sequence is 14 residues long. The V gene lost 2 bases and the J gene lost 4 bases, with 11 bases spanning the gap. The CDR3 loop reads CASSQLWAAYGYTF. The CDR3 coding sequence is TGCGCCAGCAGCCAACTCTGGGCGGCCTATGGCTACACCTTC.

The chain links TRBV7-2 to TRBJ2-1; 9 positions agree with TRBD1. The CDR3 runs to 15 residues. V was pared by 5 bases and J by 8 bases, with 10 bases of the junction left unmatched. Germline values: CDR1 SGHTA, CDR2 FQGNSA. DNA for the CDR3: TGTGCCAGCAGCCCGGGACAGGGTGTACGGTATGAGCAGTTCTTC. Residues: CASSPGQGVRYEQFF.

The chain joins TRBV18 to TRBJ2-7; D remains ambiguous. The V end was cut by 0 bases, the J end by 6 bases, with 9 bases between. The length of the CDR3 is 13 residues. The germline CDR1 and CDR2 sequences are KGHSH and LQKENI. Written as DNA, the CDR3 is TGTGCCAGCTCACCACCGAATGGGCGCGAGCAGTACTTC. Its protein product is CASSPPNGREQYF.

The DNA for the CDR3 is TGTGCCAGCAGTGAATTAGTCAATGAGCAGTTCTTC. Its protein product is CASSELVNEQFF. This chain uses TRBV28 with TRBJ2-1; D ambiguous. The V end was cut by 5 bases, the J end by 6 bases, with 8 bases between. CDR3 size: 12 residues. Per the germline V gene, CDR1 is MDHEN and CDR2 is SYDVKM.

This clone was seen a few times. The CDR3 loop is CASSRAAQETQYF. CDR3 bases: TGTGCCAGCAGCAGGGCAGCACAAGAGACCCAGTACTTC. This rearrangement joins TRBV11-3 to TRBJ2-5; D gene unclear. The ends were cut back, 5 bases at V and 2 bases at J, with 9 bases in the middle. Germline V lookup: CDR1 SGHNT, CDR2 YENEEA. This CDR3 comprises 13 residues.

This clone was counted only a few times. A much more abundant neighbour one base away suggests this may be a read error. The chain links TRBV5-1 to TRBJ1-1; tentatively, D is TRBD1 (6 bases). Germline CDR1 and CDR2: SGHRS and YFSETQ. The CDR3 runs 15 residues. V was trimmed by 4 bases and J by 7 bases, leaving 20 bases between them. The CDR3, as DNA: TGCGCCAGCAGCGCGGGTTGGGGGGGCAGGCATGAAGCTTTCTTT. Translation gives CASSAGWGGRHEAFF.

The rearrangement links TRBV10-2 to TRBJ2-7; 8 nucleotides agree with TRBD1. The V segment lost 5 bases and the J segment 4 bases; nucleotides outside the gene matches: 4. CDR1 is WSHSY, CDR2 SAAADI, per germline. CDR3 length: 13 residues. This CDR3 reads CASSPRQGYEQYF. In DNA form, the CDR3 reads TGCGCCAGCAGTCCGAGACAGGGGTACGAGCAGTACTTC.

The chain uses TRBV7-9 and TRBJ2-7; no clear D gene. The CDR3 loop spans 13 amino acids. Trimming removed 5 bases at V and 1 base at J, with 9 bases between. CDR1 SEHNR and CDR2 FQNEAQ come from the germline V gene (reference sequence). The CDR3 coding sequence is TGTGCCAGCAGCAAGGTGGGGTCCTACGAGCAGTACTTC. This codes for CASSKVGSYEQYF.

This rearrangement joins TRBV30 to TRBJ1-1; no clear D gene. Germline assignment: CDR1 GTSNPN and CDR2 SVGIG (reference sequence). V lost 3 bases and J 1 base, leaving 12 bases between the germline ends. The CDR3 spans 14 residues. Here the CDR3 reads CAWSPQFTNTEAFF. The CDR3 bases are TGTGCCTGGAGCCCCCAGTTTACGAACACTGAAGCTTTCTTT.

The CDR3 spells CASSYPGVIYAAQFF. CDR3 coding DNA: TGTGCCAGCAGTTACCCGGGAGTCATATACGCGGCGCAGTTCTTC. V is TRBV6-6 and J is TRBJ2-1; tentatively, D is TRBD2 (6 bases). CDR3 size: 15 residues. In germline, CDR1 is MNHNY, CDR2 SVGAGI (reference sequence). V gave up 2 bases and J gave up 12 bases, with 20 bases separating them.